This entry lists 12 T cell receptor beta chains sequenced from one sample in a study of cytomegalovirus exposure and HLA in healthy donors. The PCR employed 60 Vbeta primers together with 13 Jbeta primers. Generated by immunoSEQ multiplex PCR, the TCRdb table keeps only in-frame clones and is missing some. The data contain 200,000 to 250,000 clones, roughly 84% of them singletons. The source material was PBMCs. The origin of the receptors is a human donor in good health.

This chain joins TRBV10-1 and TRBJ1-5, with D unclear. V dropped 6 bases and J dropped 7 bases, with 25 bases sitting between them. In germline, CDR1 is WNHNN, CDR2 SYGVQD (reference sequence). The CDR3 spans 17 residues. The CDR3 DNA reads as TGCGCCAGCAGGGGGAAAGATGGACTGGGGTACTCCCAGCCCCAGCATTTT. Amino acid sequence: CASRGKDGLGYSQPQHF.

This chain uses TRBV19 with TRBJ1-1; D possibly corresponds to TRBD1 (5 bases). This CDR3 contains 14 residues. Germline assignment: CDR1 LNHDA and CDR2 SQIVND (reference sequence). The V end was cut by 6 bases, the J end by 2 bases, with 13 bases between. CDR3 amino acids: CASRFGHGNTEAFF. In DNA form, the CDR3 reads TGTGCCAGTAGATTCGGACACGGAAACACTGAAGCTTTCTTT.

The gene calls are TRBV4-1 and TRBJ1-1; 8 bases are a match to TRBD1. The CDR3 is made up of 16 amino acids. Germline-derived CDR1 and CDR2 are MGHRA and YSYEKL. Trimming removed 2 bases from V and 4 bases from J; junction bases left unmatched: 9. The CDR3, as DNA: TGCGCCAGCAGCCAATGGACAGGGCTGGAGACCACTGAAGCTTTCTTT. Amino acid sequence: CASSQWTGLETTEAFF.

The chain employs TRBV2 and TRBJ2-1; D possibly corresponds to TRBD1 (6 bases). V dropped 7 bases and J dropped 2 bases, with 12 bases sitting between them. The germline V gene encodes CDR1 SNHLY and CDR2 FYNNEI. The CDR3 covers 14 residues. The CDR3 protein is CASMIQGTYNEQFF. DNA of the CDR3: TGTGCCAGCATGATCCAGGGGACCTACAATGAGCAGTTCTTC.

V and J are TRBV27 and TRBJ2-1; 10 bases fit TRBD2. The CDR3 totals 15 residues. Trimming at V came to 5 bases and at J to 2 bases, leaving 3 bases not matched to a gene. Germline V lookup: CDR1 MNHEY, CDR2 SMNVEV (reference sequence). The CDR3 DNA follows: TGTGCCAGCAGTCCCACTAGCGGGGCCTACAATGAGCAGTTCTTC. Translated, it gives CASSPTSGAYNEQFF.

V gene TRBV6-5 combines with J gene TRBJ2-3; D gene uncertain. V was clipped by 8 bases and J by 3 bases, with 9 bases between them. Per the germline V gene, CDR1 is MNHEY and CDR2 is SVGAGI. The CDR3 has 12 residues. Here the CDR3 reads CASLSPTDTQYF. The CDR3 DNA is TGTGCCAGCCTGAGCCCTACAGATACGCAGTATTTT.

The rearrangement links TRBV29-1 to TRBJ2-3; 10 bases align to TRBD2. The CDR3 has 15 residues. V dropped 8 bases and J dropped 3; count of bases not matched to a gene: 11. Germline lookup yields CDR1 SQVTM and CDR2 ANQGSEA. The CDR3: CSFTRLAGLTDTQYF. In nucleotides, the CDR3 is TGCAGCTTCACGCGACTAGCGGGTCTTACAGATACGCAGTATTTT.

The table lists this clone with a few counts. The chain joins TRBV4-1 to TRBJ2-7; 12 bases map to TRBD1. The germline CDR1 and CDR2 sequences are MGHRA and YSYEKL. This CDR3 is 17 amino acids long. V lost 4 bases to trimming and J lost 6 bases; unmatched junction nucleotides: 13. CDR3 sequence: CASSRGQGAFFPGEQYF. CDR3 nucleotides: TGCGCCAGCAGCCGGGGACAGGGGGCTTTCTTCCCCGGCGAGCAGTACTTC.

The chain combines TRBV2 with TRBJ1-5, with D unresolved. The CDR3 loop spans 14 amino acids. The germline CDR1 and CDR2 sequences are SNHLY and FYNNEI. Trimming took 2 bases from V and 1 from J, leaving 6 bases between them. The CDR3 DNA sequence: TGTGCCAGCAGTGAACGTTTAAGCAATCAGCCCCAGCATTTT. It specifies CASSERLSNQPQHF.

The gene calls are TRBV7-9 and TRBJ1-5; TRBD1 matches 8 bases. The length of the CDR3 is 16 residues. The germline V gene has CDR1 SEHNR and CDR2 FQNEAQ (reference sequence). After removal of 1 base from V and 2 bases from J, the junction contained 4 bases not matched to a gene. The CDR3 region is CASSLGAGGGNQPQHF. The CDR3 nucleotides read TGTGCCAGCAGCTTAGGTGCAGGGGGCGGCAATCAGCCCCAGCATTTT.

The chain recombines TRBV6-5 with TRBJ2-7; 8 nucleotides line up with TRBD1. The CDR3 covers 14 residues. The germline V gene encodes CDR1 MNHEY and CDR2 SVGAGI. V was pared by 6 bases and J by 3 bases, with 7 bases of the junction left unmatched. The CDR3 spells CASSPDRGSYEQYF. CDR3 nucleotides: TGTGCCAGCAGCCCAGACAGGGGCAGCTACGAGCAGTACTTC.

The chain combines TRBV5-4 with TRBJ1-3, with 9 bases that match TRBD1. The CDR3 extends over 15 amino acids. In germline, CDR1 is SGHNT, CDR2 YYREEE (reference sequence). The ends lost 2 bases at V and 4 bases at J; junction bases unmatched: 4. This CDR3 reads CASSFTGGEGNTIYF. In DNA, the CDR3 is TGTGCCAGCAGCTTTACAGGGGGCGAAGGAAACACCATATATTTT.